The 13 T cell receptor beta chains listed next were all sequenced from one sample in a study of blood T cell repertoires in COVID-19. Here immunoSEQ multiplex PCR was the method, and the copy in TCRdb shows in-frame clones only, minus some. This sample has about 220,000 clones, with approximately 81% found just once. Material for sequencing was peripheral blood. The receptors derive from a woman aged 55-69 years who had recovered from COVID-19.

In its sample, this clone was seen a few times. This rearrangement joins TRBV4-3 to TRBJ2-3; a possible D gene is TRBD2 (5 bases). Trimming took 4 bases from V and 1 from J, leaving 12 bases between them. The CDR3 has 15 amino acids. Germline V CDR1 and CDR2: LGHNA, YSLEER. The CDR3 protein is CASSRTRAGTDTQYF. The DNA for the CDR3 is TGCGCCAGCAGCCGTACTAGGGCGGGCACAGATACGCAGTATTTT.

This chain uses TRBV6-6 with TRBJ2-2; TRBD1 agrees at 9 bases. The V gene's germline CDR1 is MNHNY and CDR2 SVGAGI (reference sequence). V gave up 7 bases and J gave up 2 bases; unmatched junction bases: 8. CDR3 length: 16 residues. CDR3 in DNA: TGTGCCAGCATGGGCCGGGGACAGGGTAACACCGGGGAGCTGTTTTTT. Translated, it gives CASMGRGQGNTGELFF.

The genes are TRBV11-2 and TRBJ2-7, with TRBD2 as a possible D gene (5 bases). CDR1 and CDR2 (germline): SGHAT, FQNNGV. The CDR3 consists of 16 residues. Trimming cost V 5 bases and J 1 base, with 18 bases left between them. The CDR3 region is CASSPLRGTKSYEQYF. CDR3 nucleotides: TGTGCCAGCAGCCCCTTACGGGGAACAAAATCCTACGAGCAGTACTTC.

This rearrangement joins TRBV5-4 to TRBJ1-5; TRBD1 might be the D (5 bases). CDR3 length equals 17 residues. Germline CDR1 is SGHNT and CDR2 is YYREEE (reference sequence). V was clipped by 0 bases and J by 2 bases, with 15 bases between them. The DNA of the CDR3 is TGTGCCAGCAGCTTGGGCCCGCCGGGGGAGGGCAATCAGCCCCAGCATTTT. This codes for CASSLGPPGEGNQPQHF.

This rearrangement joins TRBV3-1 (or the pseudogene TRBV3-2) to TRBJ1-1, with D uncertain. V lost 4 bases and J 4 bases, leaving 13 bases between the germline ends. Germline lookup yields CDR1 LGHDT and CDR2 YNNKEL (reference sequence). The CDR3 length is 14 residues. The CDR3 protein is CASSPASAGTEAFF. CDR3 nucleotide sequence: TGTGCCAGCAGCCCCGCCTCGGCGGGCACTGAAGCTTTCTTT.

The count of this clone is one. The V and J genes are TRBV9 and TRBJ2-3; 12 bases fit TRBD2. V gave up 4 bases and J gave up 5 bases; unmatched junction bases: 8. Germline V lookup: CDR1 SGDLS, CDR2 YYNGEE. The CDR3 sequence is 16 residues long. The CDR3 loop reads CASSSWTSGAGDTQYF. DNA for the CDR3: TGTGCCAGCAGCTCCTGGACTAGCGGGGCGGGAGATACGCAGTATTTT.

The chain employs TRBV7-3 and TRBJ2-5; TRBD2 agrees at 7 bases. Germline values: CDR1 SGHTA, CDR2 FQGTGA. The CDR3 runs to 15 residues. V lost 2 bases, J lost 4 bases, and 7 bases stayed unmatched. The CDR3 sequence is CASSLQGLGVETQYF. For the CDR3, the DNA is TGTGCCAGCAGCTTACAAGGACTAGGGGTAGAGACCCAGTACTTC.

The gene calls are TRBV4-1 and TRBJ1-5; D might be TRBD1 (6 bases). This CDR3 has 15 residues. Germline values: CDR1 MGHRA, CDR2 YSYEKL. V lost 2 bases and J 6 bases, leaving 14 bases between the germline ends. This CDR3 is CASSQSGVRIQPQHF. DNA for the CDR3: TGCGCCAGCAGCCAATCAGGGGTTCGTATTCAGCCCCAGCATTTT.

The chain uses TRBV12-5 and TRBJ1-5; D is ambiguous. Per the germline V gene, CDR1 is LGHNT and CDR2 is FRNRAP. V was shortened by 0 bases and J by 2 bases, with 11 bases between the two germline ends. The CDR3 spans 16 residues. The CDR3 DNA sequence: TGTGCTAGTGGTTTGGTACGGGGTTGGGGCAATCAGCCCCAGCATTTT. Translated: CASGLVRGWGNQPQHF.

This chain links TRBV24-1 with TRBJ2-3, with D unresolved. The ends were cut back, 3 bases at V and 0 bases at J, with 12 bases in the middle. Germline CDR1 reads KGHDR; CDR2 reads SFDVKD. This CDR3 spans 16 amino acids. In DNA, the CDR3 is TGTGCCACCAGTGATGGCTCAGGATCTAGCACAGATACGCAGTATTTT. It is translated as CATSDGSGSSTDTQYF.

The chain uses TRBV2 and TRBJ2-2, with D maybe TRBD2 (6 bases). Germline CDR1 SNHLY, CDR2 FYNNEI. This CDR3 contains 14 residues. Trimming left V 7 bases short and J 0 bases short, with 9 bases between. The CDR3 sequence is CASIREANTGELFF. The CDR3 DNA reads TGTGCCAGCATCAGGGAGGCGAACACCGGGGAGCTGTTTTTT.

The sample holds a few counts of this clone. The V call is TRBV7-9, the J call TRBJ1-3; D unclear. The CDR3 length is 16 residues. Per germline, CDR1 SEHNR and CDR2 FQNEAQ (reference sequence). V was cut by 0 bases and J by 0 bases, with 9 bases left in between. The CDR3 bases are TGTGCCAGCAGCTTAGCGCGGTGGAGCTCTGGAAACACCATATATTTT. Its translation: CASSLARWSSGNTIYF.

The chain recombines TRBV4-2 with TRBJ1-4, with unresolved D. Germline lookup yields CDR1 LGHNA and CDR2 YNFKEQ. The CDR3 runs 15 residues. V gave up 1 base and J gave up 10 bases, with 16 bases separating them. CDR3 loop: CASSQGIGPEGKLFF. The CDR3 coding sequence is TGTGCCAGCAGCCAAGGGATTGGACCGGAGGGAAAACTGTTTTTT.